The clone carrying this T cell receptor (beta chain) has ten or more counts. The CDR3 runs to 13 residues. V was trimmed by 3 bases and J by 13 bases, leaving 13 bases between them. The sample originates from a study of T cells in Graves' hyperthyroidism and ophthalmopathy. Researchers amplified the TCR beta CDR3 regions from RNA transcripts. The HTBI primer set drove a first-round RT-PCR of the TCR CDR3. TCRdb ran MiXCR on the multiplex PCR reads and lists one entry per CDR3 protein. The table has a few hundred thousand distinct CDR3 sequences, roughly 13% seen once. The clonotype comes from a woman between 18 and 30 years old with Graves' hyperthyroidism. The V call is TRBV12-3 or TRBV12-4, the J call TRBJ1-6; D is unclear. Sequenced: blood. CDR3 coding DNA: TGTGCCAGCAGTTTTGACTTGTCCTGGCCCCTCCACTTT. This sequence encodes CASSFDLSWPLHF.